The next 10 T cell receptor beta chains were all read from a single sample in a study of shared clonotypes between healthy human individuals. Clones were sequenced by immunoSEQ multiplex PCR, and TCRdb holds only the in-frame ones, with some missing. This sample has 1,400,000 or so clones; approximately 98.5% occur once, and the top ten carry 0.36%. The sequencing input was naive CD4+ T cells sorted from blood. Subset given: CD45RA+ positively selected. These receptors were obtained from a man aged 25-40 years in good health.

The J gene is TRBJ1-5, the V gene TRBV28, with 7 nucleotides matching TRBD1. The trim removed 2 bases at V and 6 bases at J, leaving 7 bases unmatched. CDR1 is MDHEN and CDR2 is SYDVKM in the germline V gene. This CDR3 has 15 residues. CDR3 sequence reads: CASSLGGQSAQPQHF. The CDR3 nucleotides read TGTGCCAGCAGTTTAGGGGGACAGTCGGCTCAGCCCCAGCATTTT.

The V and J genes are TRBV7-2 and TRBJ2-5; 9 nucleotides line up with TRBD2. Germline V CDR1 and CDR2: SGHTA, FQGNSA. The CDR3 loop spans 15 amino acids. The V segment lost 5 bases and the J segment 2 bases; nucleotides outside the gene matches: 6. The CDR3 loop reads CASSRGTSLQETQYF. The CDR3 nucleotides are TGTGCCAGCAGCCGCGGGACTAGCCTACAAGAGACCCAGTACTTC.

J is TRBJ1-2 and V is TRBV28, with a possible D match to TRBD1 (5 bases). The CDR3 is 12 residues long. Trimming removed 7 bases from V and 8 bases from J, with 14 bases in between. Germline-derived CDR1 and CDR2 are MDHEN and SYDVKM. DNA of the CDR3: TGTGCCAGCACCCGCCCGGGGGGAGGCTACACCTTC. Its translation is CASTRPGGGYTF.

Remarks on this clone: Additional DNA sequences in this sample encode the identical CDR3. V and J are TRBV9 and TRBJ2-7; D remains unclear. V dropped 0 bases and J dropped 3 bases, with 13 bases sitting between them. Germline CDR1 SGDLS, CDR2 YYNGEE. The CDR3 is 15 amino acids. The CDR3 sequence: CASSVAPTVSYEQYF. CDR3 in DNA: TGTGCCAGCAGCGTAGCTCCGACGGTAAGCTACGAGCAGTACTTC.

The CDR3 spells CAISEWGGASGTSYNEQFF. In nucleotides, the CDR3 is TGTGCCATCAGTGAGTGGGGTGGGGCTAGCGGGACTTCCTACAATGAGCAGTTCTTC. This chain joins TRBV10-3 and TRBJ2-1; 9 bases are a match to TRBD2. CDR1 and CDR2 from the germline V gene are ENHRY and SYGVKD. This CDR3 contains 19 residues. The V segment lost 1 base and the J segment 1 base; nucleotides outside the gene matches: 11.

Comment on this clone: This CDR3 is also generated by other DNA sequences in the sample. The chain couples TRBV7-2 to TRBJ1-5; perhaps TRBD1 as D (6 bases). Deletions cut 1 base from V and 4 bases from J, with 8 bases between. The germline gives CDR1 SGHTA, CDR2 FQGNSA. CDR3 length equals 14 residues. CDR3 region: CASSLGDRNQPQHF. The CDR3 coding sequence is TGTGCCAGCAGCTTAGGAGACAGGAATCAGCCCCAGCATTTT. The full variable domain, with the rest looked up from reference TRBV7-2 and TRBJ1-5, is GAGVSQSPSNKVTEKGKDVELRCDPISGHTALYWYRQSLGQGLEFLIYFQGNSAPDKSGLPSDRFSAERTGGSVSTLTIQRTQQEDSAVYLCASSLGDRNQPQHFGDGTRLSIL.

The V gene is TRBV27, the J gene TRBJ1-1; perhaps TRBD1 as D (5 bases). The CDR3 is 14 amino acids. Germline CDR1 and CDR2: MNHEY and SMNVEV (reference sequence). Trimming took off 5 bases at V and 5 bases at J, with 15 bases between the two ends. This CDR3 is CASSRVGVGTEAFF. In DNA, the CDR3 is TGTGCCAGCAGTAGAGTGGGGGTTGGGACTGAAGCTTTCTTT.

The chain has TRBV10-2 and TRBJ2-7; D remains ambiguous. This CDR3 spans 13 amino acids. Germline loops: CDR1 WSHSY, CDR2 SAAADI. Trimming removed 7 bases from V and 1 base from J, with 11 bases in between. CDR3 protein: CASTRDGSYEQYF. The CDR3 DNA reads TGCGCCAGCACCAGAGACGGGTCCTACGAGCAGTACTTC.

This chain links TRBV19 with TRBJ2-5; 12 nucleotides match TRBD2. Unmatched junction bases numbered 9, after V lost 5 bases and J lost 5 bases. There are 16 residues in the CDR3. The V gene's germline CDR1 is LNHDA and CDR2 SQIVND (reference sequence). The CDR3 sequence is CASSSLTSGSRETQYF. The CDR3 coding sequence is TGTGCCAGTAGTTCCCTGACTAGCGGGAGTCGGGAGACCCAGTACTTC. The variable domain in full, with the rest retrieved from reference TRBV19 and TRBJ2-5, is DGGITQSPKYLFRKEGQNVTLSCEQNLNHDAMYWYRQDPGQGLRLIYYSQIVNDFQKGDIAEGYSVSREKKESFPLTVTSAQKNPTAFYLCASSSLTSGSRETQYFGPGTRLLVL.

The V and J genes are TRBV10-3 and TRBJ2-2; 7 bases map to TRBD1. Germline V lookup: CDR1 ENHRY, CDR2 SYGVKD. J was trimmed by 2 bases and V by 6 bases; bases with no gene match: 3. This CDR3 comprises 14 residues. The CDR3 reads CAIRGTENTGELFF. The CDR3 DNA reads as TGTGCCATCAGGGGGACAGAAAACACCGGGGAGCTGTTTTTT.